The 10 T cell receptor beta chains listed next were all sequenced from one sample in a study of response to subunit inactivated influenza vaccine. TCRdb re-analysed the RT-PCR reads in MiXCR, keeping a single row per CDR3 protein. The sample yields 650,000 to 800,000 distinct CDR3 sequences, about a fifth seen once. The starting material was PBMCs from blood, obtained roughly 5 days after vaccination. These receptor sequences come from a man aged 50 to 60 who received an inactivated influenza vaccine.

This chain joins TRBV10-3 and TRBJ1-2; no firm D call. V lost 3 bases and J lost 2, with 7 bases in between. CDR1 and CDR2 (germline): ENHRY, SYGVKD. The CDR3 length is 13 residues. CDR3 amino acids: CAISDPINYGYTF. CDR3 in DNA: TGTGCCATCAGTGACCCAATAAACTATGGCTACACCTTC.

The rearrangement links TRBV3-1 to TRBJ1-1, with D uncertain. V was cut by 6 bases and J by 8 bases, with 22 bases left in between. The CDR3 length is 15 residues. The germline CDR1 and CDR2 sequences are LGHDT and YNNKEL (reference sequence). CDR3 DNA sequence: TGTGCCAGCAGTCGTGAGGGCCAGAGTTACCTAGAAGCTTTCTTT. Encoded protein: CASSREGQSYLEAFF.

J is TRBJ2-7 and V is TRBV29-1; either TRBD1 or TRBD2 may supply D (5 bases each). Germline CDR1 SQVTM, CDR2 ANQGSEA. V lost 4 bases and J lost 2, with 9 bases in between. The CDR3 is made up of 12 amino acids. In nucleotides, the CDR3 is TGCAGCGTTGCGCAGGGACCCTACGAGCAGTACTTC. It specifies CSVAQGPYEQYF.

This chain connects TRBV9 to TRBJ2-4; no firm D call. The CDR3 runs to 14 residues. In germline, CDR1 is SGDLS, CDR2 YYNGEE. Trimming removed 0 bases from V and 4 bases from J, with 8 bases in between. The chain's CDR3 is CASSVGGRKNIQYF. For the CDR3, the DNA is TGTGCCAGCAGCGTAGGAGGACGGAAAAACATTCAGTACTTC.

This clonotype showed up just a few times. This chain connects TRBV7-9 to TRBJ2-5, with D perhaps given as TRBD1 or TRBD2 (6 bases each). V was cut by 5 bases and J by 4 bases, with 17 bases left in between. Germline assignment: CDR1 SEHNR and CDR2 FQNEAQ (reference sequence). The CDR3 extends over 15 amino acids. For the CDR3, the DNA is TGTGCCAGCAGCCTGGGCGTTGGAGGGGGAGAGACCCAGTACTTC. Amino acids: CASSLGVGGGETQYF.

A note on this clonotype: A junction boundary mismatches the germline segment, possibly from a read error. The J gene is TRBJ2-7, the V gene TRBV11-1; D gene uncertain. The CDR3 extends over 15 amino acids. Germline V gives CDR1 SGHAT, CDR2 FQDESV (reference sequence). This chain's CDR3 is CASSLGRPASYEQNF. CDR3 DNA: TGTGCCAGCAGCTTGGGAAGGCCGGCCTCCTACGAGCAGAACTTC.

This clonotype was observed at least ten times. This chain joins TRBV20-1 and TRBJ2-3; 8 positions agree with TRBD2. This CDR3 is 15 amino acids long. CDR1 and CDR2 (germline): DFQATT, SNEGSKA (reference sequence). Unmatched junction bases numbered 7, after V lost 5 bases and J lost 0 bases. CDR3 DNA: TGCAGTGCTGAGCGGGAGAGGGGTAGCACAGATACGCAGTATTTT. Encoded protein: CSAERERGSTDTQYF.

This chain joins TRBV20-1 and TRBJ2-5; D is unresolved. Trimming stripped 5 bases from V and 2 bases from J, with 6 bases between. There are 11 residues in the CDR3. Germline V gene sequence: CDR1 DFQATT, CDR2 SNEGSKA (reference sequence). The DNA for the CDR3 is TGCAGTGCTGAGTTGCAAGAGACCCAGTACTTC. Translating it yields CSAELQETQYF.

This clonotype showed up just a few times. The chain carries TRBV9 and TRBJ2-7; weak D call: TRBD2 (7 bases). Germline-derived CDR1 and CDR2 are SGDLS and YYNGEE. The length of the CDR3 is 16 residues. V gave up 2 bases and J gave up 0 bases, with 15 bases separating them. The chain's CDR3 is CASSVGGAISSYEQYF. CDR3 bases: TGTGCCAGCAGCGTGGGGGGGGCTATTAGCTCCTACGAGCAGTACTTC.

The chain is built from TRBV20-1 and TRBJ2-3; D is possibly TRBD2 (6 bases). There are 13 residues in the CDR3. Germline-derived CDR1 and CDR2 are DFQATT and SNEGSKA (reference sequence). The V end was cut by 5 bases, the J end by 2 bases, with 11 bases between. The CDR3 reads CSAGGTVTDTQYF. CDR3 DNA: TGCAGTGCTGGGGGGACTGTCACAGATACGCAGTATTTT.